This is a list of T cell receptor beta chains from one sample in a study of metastatic and nonmetastatic thyroid tumors. TCRdb reanalyzed the PCR reads with MiXCR. Among over 25,000 clones listed, around 15% were seen once. Source material: blood. The receptor source for this set is a female donor with papillary thyroid cancer or a benign thyroid nodule (not recorded which). Some clones in this sample may be carry-over from other donors' samples. CDR3s include the opening cysteine and the closing phenylalanine or tryptophan. The D gene is left open where the match is weak. For some rows the clone size is stated as once, few or many, or as a class when expanded; others skip it.

V: TRBV2; D: -; size: medium-sized; J: TRBJ1-2; CDR3: CASSEGNRGYTF; DNA: TGTGCCAGCAGTGAAGGGAACCGGGGCTACACCTTC
V: TRBV6-1; D: -; size: medium-sized; J: TRBJ1-6; CDR3: CASSSRGAWVDSPLHF; DNA: TGTGCCAGCAGTTCCCGGGGGGCTTGGGTAGATTCACCCCTCCACTTT
V: TRBV7-2; D: TRBD2; size: many; J: TRBJ2-1; CDR3: CASSLAGVSYNEQFF; DNA: TGTGCCAGCAGCCTAGCGGGAGTCTCCTACAATGAGCAGTTCTTC
V: TRBV19; D: -; size: many; J: TRBJ1-5; CDR3: CASSLHGGGSGNQPRHF; DNA: TGTGCCAGTAGTCTACACGGGGGTGGTTCGGGCAATCAGCCCCGGCATTTT
V: TRBV6-2/TRBV6-3; D: TRBD2; size: medium-sized; J: TRBJ2-1; CDR3: CASSYLGTSGEQFF; DNA: TGTGCCAGCAGTTACCTAGGGACTAGCGGTGAGCAGTTCTTC
V: TRBV11-3; D: -; size: many; J: TRBJ2-2; CDR3: CASSLGTANTGELFF; DNA: TGTGCCAGCAGCTTAGGGACAGCGAACACCGGGGAGCTGTTTTTT
V: TRBV12-5; D: TRBD1; size: -; J: TRBJ2-3; CDR3: CASGPDPWTGFTDTQYF; DNA: TGTGCTAGTGGTCCAGACCCCTGGACAGGGTTCACAGATACGCAGTATTTT
V: TRBV20-1; D: -; size: -; J: TRBJ2-7; CDR3: CSASGSYEQYF; DNA: TGCAGTGCTAGCGGAAGCTACGAGCAGTACTTC
V: TRBV7-7; D: TRBD2; size: few; J: TRBJ2-3; CDR3: CASSLYTSGGPMGADTQYF; DNA: TGTGCCAGCAGCTTATATACTAGCGGGGGGCCCATGGGTGCAGATACGCAGTATTTT
V: TRBV5-8; D: -; size: many; J: TRBJ2-1; CDR3: CASSWGIVNEQFF; DNA: TGTGCCAGCAGCTGGGGCATAGTCAATGAGCAGTTCTTC
V: TRBV4-2; D: -; size: many; J: TRBJ1-5; CDR3: CASSQAEPGIGNQPQHF; DNA: TGTGCCAGCAGCCAAGCGGAACCAGGTATTGGCAATCAGCCCCAGCATTTT
V: TRBV11-1; D: -; size: many; J: TRBJ1-2; CDR3: CASGRPGTVDRYTF; DNA: TGTGCCAGCGGAAGACCCGGGACGGTTGATCGCTACACCTTC
V: TRBV24-1; D: TRBD1; size: few; J: TRBJ2-5; CDR3: CATSDRPRTGQETQYF; DNA: TGTGCCACCAGTGACCGACCCCGGACAGGGCAAGAGACCCAGTACTTC
V: TRBV7-6; D: TRBD2; size: many; J: TRBJ2-1; CDR3: CASSLETGGQAYNEQFF; DNA: TGTGCCAGCAGCTTAGAAACGGGGGGGCAAGCCTACAATGAGCAGTTCTTC
V: TRBV19; D: -; size: many; J: TRBJ1-6; CDR3: CASTRGDGDWRNSPLHF; DNA: TGTGCCAGTACCCGGGGGGACGGCGACTGGAGGAATTCACCCCTCCACTTT
V: TRBV30; D: -; size: many; J: TRBJ1-6; CDR3: CAWSVGTANSPLHF; DNA: TGTGCCTGGAGTGTGGGGACGGCAAATTCACCCCTCCACTTT
V: TRBV2; D: -; size: -; J: TRBJ2-3; CDR3: CASSEGKLDTQYF; DNA: TGTGCCAGCAGTGAAGGAAAGCTGGATACGCAGTATTTT
V: TRBV6-6; D: -; size: many; J: TRBJ2-3; CDR3: CASKLTRSTDTQYF; DNA: TGTGCCAGCAAATTGACTCGAAGCACAGATACGCAGTATTTT
V: TRBV6-2/TRBV6-3; D: TRBD2; size: few; J: TRBJ2-3; CDR3: CASTLAGVITDTQYF; DNA: TGTGCCAGCACACTAGCGGGAGTTATAACAGATACGCAGTATTTT
V: TRBV28; D: -; size: -; J: TRBJ1-1; CDR3: CASRDGPEAFF; DNA: TGTGCCAGCAGGGACGGCCCTGAAGCTTTCTTT
V: TRBV19; D: TRBD1; size: many; J: TRBJ2-2; CDR3: CASSIEQGAGGELFF; DNA: TGTGCCAGTAGTATTGAACAGGGGGCAGGCGGGGAGCTGTTTTTT
V: TRBV20-1; D: TRBD2; size: -; J: TRBJ2-1; CDR3: CSARAPLAPNNEQFF; DNA: TGCAGTGCTAGAGCCCCACTAGCGCCGAACAATGAGCAGTTCTTC
V: TRBV5-1; D: TRBD1; size: many; J: TRBJ2-3; CDR3: CASSLTGGGTDTQYF; DNA: TGCGCCAGCAGCTTGACAGGGGGCGGAACAGATACGCAGTATTTT
V: TRBV3-1; D: -; size: -; J: TRBJ1-2; CDR3: CASSQEPRSYGYTF; DNA: TGTGCCAGCAGCCAAGAGCCCAGGAGCTATGGCTACACCTTC
V: TRBV10-1; D: -; size: medium-sized; J: TRBJ2-1; CDR3: CASRSQGGNEQFF; DNA: TGCGCCAGCCGATCCCAGGGAGGCAATGAGCAGTTCTTC
V: TRBV6-1; D: -; size: many; J: TRBJ2-1; CDR3: CASRPAAYNEQFF; DNA: TGTGCCAGCCGACCGGCAGCCTACAATGAGCAGTTCTTC
V: TRBV6-1; D: -; size: medium-sized; J: TRBJ2-1; CDR3: CASSTLGDEQFF; DNA: TGTGCCAGCAGCACGCTAGGCGATGAGCAGTTCTTC
V: TRBV25-1; D: TRBD1; size: many; J: TRBJ2-2; CDR3: CASSERQGAGGELFF; DNA: TGTGCCAGCAGTGAACGACAGGGGGCGGGCGGGGAGCTGTTTTTT
V: TRBV4-1; D: TRBD1; size: many; J: TRBJ1-2; CDR3: CASSQPKGQGSPYYGYTF; DNA: TGCGCCAGCAGCCAACCGAAGGGACAGGGATCCCCCTACTATGGCTACACCTTC
V: TRBV10-3; D: -; size: many; J: TRBJ1-4; CDR3: CAISEGRDNEKLFF; DNA: TGTGCCATCAGTGAAGGGAGAGATAATGAAAAACTGTTTTTT
V: TRBV30; D: -; size: many; J: TRBJ1-3; CDR3: CAWMHPGNTIYF; DNA: TGTGCCTGGATGCACCCAGGAAACACCATATATTTT
V: TRBV6-4; D: -; size: few; J: TRBJ2-1; CDR3: CAISDQGVNEQFF; DNA: TGTGCCATCAGTGACCAAGGGGTCAATGAGCAGTTCTTC
V: TRBV19; D: TRBD2; size: many; J: TRBJ2-7; CDR3: CASSNTSGRAREQYF; DNA: TGTGCCAGTAGTAACACTAGCGGGAGGGCCCGCGAGCAGTACTTC
V: TRBV3-1; D: -; size: few; J: TRBJ1-1; CDR3: CASSKGQTNTEAFF; DNA: TGTGCCAGCAGCAAGGGGCAGACGAACACTGAAGCTTTCTTT
V: TRBV5-4; D: -; size: many; J: TRBJ1-2; CDR3: CASSFGTLSSGYTF; DNA: TGTGCCAGCAGCTTCGGGACACTTTCGTCGGGCTACACCTTC
V: TRBV20-1; D: TRBD1; size: many; J: TRBJ1-2; CDR3: CSASNQNRGWNYGYTF; DNA: TGCAGTGCTAGTAATCAAAACAGGGGGTGGAACTATGGCTACACCTTC
V: TRBV20-1; D: -; size: many; J: TRBJ1-1; CDR3: CSARDLVYSGAWTEAFF; DNA: TGCAGTGCTAGAGATCTAGTTTACTCGGGGGCGTGGACTGAAGCTTTCTTT
V: TRBV20-1; D: TRBD2; size: many; J: TRBJ2-7; CDR3: CSAREASGSYEQYF; DNA: TGCAGTGCTAGAGAGGCTAGCGGGAGCTACGAGCAGTACTTC
V: TRBV11-3; D: -; size: many; J: TRBJ2-2; CDR3: CASTRDGNTGELFF; DNA: TGTGCCAGCACGAGGGACGGGAACACCGGGGAGCTGTTTTTT
V: TRBV2; D: -; size: many; J: TRBJ1-1; CDR3: CASSDVGGGTEAFF; DNA: TGTGCCAGCAGTGATGTCGGGGGCGGCACTGAAGCTTTCTTT
V: TRBV10-3; D: TRBD1; size: -; J: TRBJ2-6; CDR3: CAISEGGGRAGANVLTF; DNA: TGTGCCATCAGTGAAGGGGGCGGACGGGCTGGGGCCAACGTCCTGACTTTC
V: TRBV5-1; D: TRBD2; size: many; J: TRBJ2-3; CDR3: CASSSGGTVGGTDTQYF; DNA: TGCGCCAGCAGCTCGGGGGGGACGGTAGGAGGCACAGATACGCAGTATTTT
V: TRBV4-2; D: TRBD2; size: many; J: TRBJ2-3; CDR3: CASSQEPSGGSDTQYF; DNA: TGTGCCAGCAGCCAAGAACCTAGCGGGGGGTCAGATACGCAGTATTTT
V: TRBV4-2; D: -; size: -; J: TRBJ1-2; CDR3: CSSSPSQTANYGYTF; DNA: TGTTCCAGCAGCCCCTCTCAGACGGCTAACTATGGCTACACCTTC
V: TRBV6-1; D: -; size: medium-sized; J: TRBJ1-3; CDR3: CASTGGGLGGNTIYF; DNA: TGTGCCAGCACCGGGGGGGGGTTGGGAGGAAACACCATATATTTT
V: TRBV27; D: -; size: -; J: TRBJ2-1; CDR3: CASSLGGGYNEQFF; DNA: TGTGCCAGCAGTTTAGGGGGCGGGTACAATGAGCAGTTCTTC
V: TRBV6-2/TRBV6-3; D: -; size: -; J: TRBJ2-7; CDR3: CASSYLTGPTYEQYF; DNA: TGTGCCAGCAGTTACTTAACAGGGCCTACCTACGAGCAGTACTTC
V: TRBV6-2/TRBV6-3; D: TRBD1; size: -; J: TRBJ2-7; CDR3: CASSWEDRGAYEQYF; DNA: TGTGCCAGCAGTTGGGAGGACAGGGGAGCCTACGAGCAGTACTTC
V: TRBV12-3/TRBV12-4; D: TRBD1; size: many; J: TRBJ2-2; CDR3: CASSLSGGTGELFF; DNA: TGTGCCAGCAGTTTGTCAGGGGGCACCGGGGAGCTGTTTTTT
V: TRBV2; D: -; size: -; J: TRBJ1-3; CDR3: CASSAQRGSGNTIYF; DNA: TGTGCGAGCAGCGCTCAACGCGGCTCTGGGAACACCATATATTTT
V: TRBV12-3/TRBV12-4; D: TRBD1; size: medium-sized; J: TRBJ1-2; CDR3: CASSLIQGARGYTF; DNA: TGTGCCAGCAGTTTAATTCAGGGGGCGCGAGGCTACACCTTC